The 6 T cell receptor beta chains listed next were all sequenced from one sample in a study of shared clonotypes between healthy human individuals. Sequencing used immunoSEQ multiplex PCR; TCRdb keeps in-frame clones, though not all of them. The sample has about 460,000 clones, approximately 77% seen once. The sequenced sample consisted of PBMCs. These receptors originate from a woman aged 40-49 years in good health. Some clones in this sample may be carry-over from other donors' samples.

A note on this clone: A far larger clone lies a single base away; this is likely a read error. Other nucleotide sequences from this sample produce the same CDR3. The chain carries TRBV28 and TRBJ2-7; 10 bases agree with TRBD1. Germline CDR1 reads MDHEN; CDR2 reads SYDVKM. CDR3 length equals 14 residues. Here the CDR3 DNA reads TGTGCCAGCAGAAAGGGACAGGGGTGGCACGAACAGTACTTC. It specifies CASRKGQGWHEQYF.

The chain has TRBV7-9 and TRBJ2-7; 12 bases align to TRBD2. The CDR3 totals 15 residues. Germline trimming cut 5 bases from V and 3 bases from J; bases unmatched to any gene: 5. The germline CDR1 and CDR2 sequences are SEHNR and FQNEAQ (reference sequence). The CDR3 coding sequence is TGTGCCAGCAGCCGGACTAGCGGGAAGGACTACGAGCAGTACTTC. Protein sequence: CASSRTSGKDYEQYF.

CDR3: CASSEGTSGSPNTGELFF. CDR3 DNA: TGTGCCAGCAGTGAGGGGACTAGCGGGAGTCCCAACACCGGGGAGCTGTTTTTT. This rearrangement joins TRBV6-1 to TRBJ2-2; TRBD2 matches at 14 bases. The germline CDR1 and CDR2 sequences are MNHNS and SASEGT. This CDR3 has 18 amino acids. V shed 3 bases, J shed 2 bases, and the junction held 5 bases outside the gene matches.

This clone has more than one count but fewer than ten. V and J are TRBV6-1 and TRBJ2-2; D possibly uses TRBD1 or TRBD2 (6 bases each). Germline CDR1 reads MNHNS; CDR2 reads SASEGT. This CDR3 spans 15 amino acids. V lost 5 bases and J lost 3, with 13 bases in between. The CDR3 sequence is CASSMTGGDTGELFF. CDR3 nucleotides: TGTGCCAGCAGTATGACAGGAGGGGACACCGGGGAGCTGTTTTTT.

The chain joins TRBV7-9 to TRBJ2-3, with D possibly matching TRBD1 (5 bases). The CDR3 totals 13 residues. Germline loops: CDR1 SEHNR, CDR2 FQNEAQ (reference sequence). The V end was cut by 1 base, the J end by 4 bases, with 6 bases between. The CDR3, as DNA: TGTGCCAGCAGCTTAGGGGGCCCAGATACGCAGTATTTT. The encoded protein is CASSLGGPDTQYF.

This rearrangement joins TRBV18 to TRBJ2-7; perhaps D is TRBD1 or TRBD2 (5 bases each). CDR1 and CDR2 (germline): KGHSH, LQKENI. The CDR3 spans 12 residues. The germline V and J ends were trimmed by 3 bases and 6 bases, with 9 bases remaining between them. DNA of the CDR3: TGTGCCAGCTCACCCCAGGGAGCCGAGCAGTACTTC. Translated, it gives CASSPQGAEQYF.